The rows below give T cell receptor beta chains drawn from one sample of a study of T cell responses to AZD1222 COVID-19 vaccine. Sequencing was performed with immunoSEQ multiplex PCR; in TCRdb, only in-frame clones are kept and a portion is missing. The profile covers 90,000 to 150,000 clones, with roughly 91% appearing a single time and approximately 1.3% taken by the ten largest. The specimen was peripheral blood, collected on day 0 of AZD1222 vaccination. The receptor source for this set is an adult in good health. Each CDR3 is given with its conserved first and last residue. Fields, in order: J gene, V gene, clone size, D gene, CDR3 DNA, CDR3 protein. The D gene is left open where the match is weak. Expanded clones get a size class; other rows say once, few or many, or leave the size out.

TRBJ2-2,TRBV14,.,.,TGTGCCAGCAGCCAAGCAAGGGGATACACCGGGGAGCTGTTTTTT,CASSQARGYTGELFF
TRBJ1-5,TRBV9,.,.,TGTGCCAGCAGCCCTAGTGGCCGTCAGCCCCAGCATTTT,CASSPSGRQPQHF
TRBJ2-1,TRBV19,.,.,TGTGCCAGTATAGGGGACGCCTCCTACAATGAGCAGTTCTTC,CASIGDASYNEQFF
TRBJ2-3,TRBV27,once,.,TGTGCCAGCAGTTTATCTAGTTCCGTTACGCAGTATTTT,CASSLSSSVTQYF
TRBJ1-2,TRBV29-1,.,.,TGCAGCGTTGAACCAGGAGCCTATGGCTACACCTTC,CSVEPGAYGYTF
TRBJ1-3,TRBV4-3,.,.,TGCGCCAGCAGCCAAGGAGGGTTCTCTGGAAACACCATATATTTT,CASSQGGFSGNTIYF
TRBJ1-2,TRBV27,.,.,TGTGCCAGCAGTTTCAGGGCCGGTTACTATGGCTACACCTTC,CASSFRAGYYGYTF
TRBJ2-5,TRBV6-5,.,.,TGTGCCAGCAGCCATCCGGGACGAGGCCTTGAGACCCAGTACTTC,CASSHPGRGLETQYF
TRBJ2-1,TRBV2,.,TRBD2,TGTGCCACACGACTAGCGGGGGAGCAGTTCTTC,CATRLAGEQFF
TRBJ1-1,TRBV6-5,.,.,TGTGCCAGCTGTCGGGGGGGTAGGCAAAACGAAGCTTTCTTT,CASCRGGRQNEAFF
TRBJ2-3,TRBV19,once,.,TGTGCCTCCTCGGCAACTGCACAGAATACGCAGTATTTT,CASSATAQNTQYF
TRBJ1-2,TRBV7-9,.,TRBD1,TGTGCCAGCAGCAATCCCGGGACAGGGGACGGCTACACCTTC,CASSNPGTGDGYTF
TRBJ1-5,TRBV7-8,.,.,TGTGCCAGCAGCTCGGACAGTCATAGCAATCAGCCCCAGCATTTT,CASSSDSHSNQPQHF
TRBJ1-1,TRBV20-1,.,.,TGCAGTGCTAGTAGAGGGGGGCAGGGAGCTTTCTTT,CSASRGGQGAFF
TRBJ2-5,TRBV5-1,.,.,TGCGCCAGCAGCTTGGGTACAGGGAAAAAAGAGACCCAGTACTTC,CASSLGTGKKETQYF
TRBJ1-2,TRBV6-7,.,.,TGTGCCAGCCTCTTCAAGGCCGAAACCCTCTTCTATGGCTACACCTTC,CASLFKAETLFYGYTF
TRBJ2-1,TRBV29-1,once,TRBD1,TGCAGCGTTCACAATCCGGACAGGGATGAGCAGTTCTTC,CSVHNPDRDEQFF
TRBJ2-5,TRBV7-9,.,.,TGTGCCAGCAGCCCCGGGCAAGAGACCCAGTACTTC,CASSPGQETQYF
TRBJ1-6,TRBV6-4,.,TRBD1,TGTGCCAGCAGGACAGGGTTGGGATCACCCCTCCACTTT,CASRTGLGSPLHF